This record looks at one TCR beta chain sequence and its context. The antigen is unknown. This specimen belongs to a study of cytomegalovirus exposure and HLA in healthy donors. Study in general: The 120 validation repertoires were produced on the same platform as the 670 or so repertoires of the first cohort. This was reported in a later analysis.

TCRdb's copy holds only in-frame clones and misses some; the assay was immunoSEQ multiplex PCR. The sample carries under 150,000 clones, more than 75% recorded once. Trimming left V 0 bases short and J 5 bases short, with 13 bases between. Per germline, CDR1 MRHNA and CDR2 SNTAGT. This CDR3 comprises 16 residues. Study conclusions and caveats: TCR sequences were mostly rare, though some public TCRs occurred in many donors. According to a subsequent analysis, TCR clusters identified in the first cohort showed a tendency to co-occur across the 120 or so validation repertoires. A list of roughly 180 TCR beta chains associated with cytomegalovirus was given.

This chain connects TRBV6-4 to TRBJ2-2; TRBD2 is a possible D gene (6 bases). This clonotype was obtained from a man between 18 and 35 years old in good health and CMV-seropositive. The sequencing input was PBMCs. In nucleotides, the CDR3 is TGTGCCAGCAGTGACTCGAGACTAGGGAGGACCGGGGAGCTGTTTTTT. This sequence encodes CASSDSRLGRTGELFF.